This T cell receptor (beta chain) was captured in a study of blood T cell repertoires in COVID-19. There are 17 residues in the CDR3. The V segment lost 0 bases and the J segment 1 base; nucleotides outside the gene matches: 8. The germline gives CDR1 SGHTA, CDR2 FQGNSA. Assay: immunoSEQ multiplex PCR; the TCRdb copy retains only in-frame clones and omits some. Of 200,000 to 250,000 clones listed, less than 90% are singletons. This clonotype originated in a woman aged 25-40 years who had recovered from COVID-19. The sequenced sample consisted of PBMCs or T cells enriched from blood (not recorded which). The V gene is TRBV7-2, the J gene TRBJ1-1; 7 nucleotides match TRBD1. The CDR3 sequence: CASSLAGGKVSNTEAFF. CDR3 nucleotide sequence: TGTGCCAGCAGCTTAGCAGGGGGCAAGGTTTCGAACACTGAAGCTTTCTTT.